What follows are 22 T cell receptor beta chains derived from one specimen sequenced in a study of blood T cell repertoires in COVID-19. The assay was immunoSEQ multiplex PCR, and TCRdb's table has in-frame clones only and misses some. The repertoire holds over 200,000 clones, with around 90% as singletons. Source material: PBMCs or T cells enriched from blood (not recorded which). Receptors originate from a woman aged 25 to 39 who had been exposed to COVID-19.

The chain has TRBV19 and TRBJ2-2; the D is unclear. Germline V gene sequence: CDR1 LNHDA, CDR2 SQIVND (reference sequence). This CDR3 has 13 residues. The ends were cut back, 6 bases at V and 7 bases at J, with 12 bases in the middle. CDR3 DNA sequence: TGTGCCAGTAGCCCCAGAGCGAACGGGGAGCTGTTTTTT. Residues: CASSPRANGELFF.

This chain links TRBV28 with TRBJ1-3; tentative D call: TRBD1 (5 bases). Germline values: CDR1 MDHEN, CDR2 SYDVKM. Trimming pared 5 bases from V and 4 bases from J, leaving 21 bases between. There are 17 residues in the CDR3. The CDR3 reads CASSPPIRGTAGNTIYF. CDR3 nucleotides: TGTGCCAGCAGTCCCCCGATTCGGGGGACTGCCGGAAACACCATATATTTT.

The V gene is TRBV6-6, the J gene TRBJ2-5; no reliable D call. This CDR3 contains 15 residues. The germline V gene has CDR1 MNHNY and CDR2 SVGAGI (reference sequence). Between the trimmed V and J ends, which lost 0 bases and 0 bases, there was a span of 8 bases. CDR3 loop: CASSYSSGYQETQYF. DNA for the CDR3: TGTGCCAGCAGTTACTCCTCAGGTTACCAAGAGACCCAGTACTTC.

DNA of the CDR3: TGCGCCAGCAGAGCAACAGGGGTCACCGGGGAGCTGTTTTTT. Residues: CASRATGVTGELFF. The chain employs TRBV5-1 and TRBJ2-2, with 7 bases lining up with TRBD1. Germline values: CDR1 SGHRS, CDR2 YFSETQ. CDR3 length: 14 residues. Unmatched junction bases numbered 5, after V lost 5 bases and J lost 4 bases.

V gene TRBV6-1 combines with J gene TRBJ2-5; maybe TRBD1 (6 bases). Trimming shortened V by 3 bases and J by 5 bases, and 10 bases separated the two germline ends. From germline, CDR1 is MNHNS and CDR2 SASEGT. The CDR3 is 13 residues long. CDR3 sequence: CASSDSQGETQYF. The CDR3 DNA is TGTGCCAGCAGTGATAGTCAGGGGGAGACCCAGTACTTC.

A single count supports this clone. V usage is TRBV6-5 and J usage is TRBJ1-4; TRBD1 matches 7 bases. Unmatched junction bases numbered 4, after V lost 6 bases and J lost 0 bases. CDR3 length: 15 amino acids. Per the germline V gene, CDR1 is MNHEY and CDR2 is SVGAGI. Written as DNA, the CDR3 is TGTGCCAGCAGGAAGGGGGCCGCAACTAATGAAAAACTGTTTTTT. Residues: CASRKGAATNEKLFF.

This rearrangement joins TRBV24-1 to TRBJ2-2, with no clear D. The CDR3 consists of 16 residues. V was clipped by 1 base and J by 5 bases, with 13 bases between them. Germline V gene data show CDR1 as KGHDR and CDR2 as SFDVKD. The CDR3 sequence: CATSDFSGGGTGELFF. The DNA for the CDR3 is TGTGCCACCAGTGATTTTTCGGGTGGCGGAACCGGGGAGCTGTTTTTT.

DNA of the CDR3: TGTGCCAGCAGTCGCCTAGCGGGGGAGGCCTACGAGCAGTACTTC. It codes for CASSRLAGEAYEQYF. The chain employs TRBV14 and TRBJ2-7, with TRBD2 matching over 10 bases. This CDR3 comprises 15 residues. V trimming: 6 bases; J trimming: 2 bases; junction bases outside the gene matches: 7. In germline, CDR1 is SGHDN, CDR2 FVKESK.

CDR3 residues: CASSVEALAGATGELFF. The CDR3 coding sequence is TGTGCCAGCAGCGTAGAGGCTCTAGCGGGGGCTACCGGGGAGCTGTTTTTT. This chain joins TRBV9 and TRBJ2-2; TRBD2 matches 10 bases. With 0 bases clipped from V and 5 bases from J, the junction kept 7 bases outside the gene matches. This CDR3 contains 17 residues. Germline-derived CDR1 and CDR2 are SGDLS and YYNGEE.

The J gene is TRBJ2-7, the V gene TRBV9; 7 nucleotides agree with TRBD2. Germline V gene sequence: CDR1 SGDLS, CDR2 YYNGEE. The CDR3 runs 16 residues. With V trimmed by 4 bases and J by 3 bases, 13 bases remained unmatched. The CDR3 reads CASSPSGRLADYEQYF. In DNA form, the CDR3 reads TGTGCCAGCAGCCCTTCAGGGAGGCTAGCGGACTACGAGCAGTACTTC.

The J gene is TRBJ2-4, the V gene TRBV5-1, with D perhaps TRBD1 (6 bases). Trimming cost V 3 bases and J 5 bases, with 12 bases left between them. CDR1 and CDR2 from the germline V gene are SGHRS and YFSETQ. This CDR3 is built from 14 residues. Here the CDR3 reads CASSSGGGENIQYF. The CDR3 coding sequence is TGCGCCAGCAGCTCTGGGGGCGGAGAAAACATTCAGTACTTC. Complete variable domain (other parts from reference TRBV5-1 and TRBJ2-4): KAGVTQTPRYLIKTRGQQVTLSCSPISGHRSVSWYQQTPGQGLQFLFEYFSETQRNKGNFPGRFSGRQFSNSRSEMNVSTLELGDSALYLCASSSGGGENIQYFGAGTRLSVL.

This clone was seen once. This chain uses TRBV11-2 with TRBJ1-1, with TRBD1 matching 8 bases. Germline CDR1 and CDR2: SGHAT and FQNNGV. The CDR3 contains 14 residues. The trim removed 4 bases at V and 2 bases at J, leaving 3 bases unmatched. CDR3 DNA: TGTGCCAGCAGCTGGACAGGGACAAACACTGAAGCTTTCTTT. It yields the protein CASSWTGTNTEAFF.

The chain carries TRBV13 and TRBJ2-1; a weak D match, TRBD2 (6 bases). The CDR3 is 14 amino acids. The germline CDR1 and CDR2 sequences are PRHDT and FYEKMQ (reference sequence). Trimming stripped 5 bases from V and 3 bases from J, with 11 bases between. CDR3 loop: CASSPGLLYNEQFF. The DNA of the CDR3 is TGTGCCAGCAGCCCGGGACTCCTCTACAATGAGCAGTTCTTC.

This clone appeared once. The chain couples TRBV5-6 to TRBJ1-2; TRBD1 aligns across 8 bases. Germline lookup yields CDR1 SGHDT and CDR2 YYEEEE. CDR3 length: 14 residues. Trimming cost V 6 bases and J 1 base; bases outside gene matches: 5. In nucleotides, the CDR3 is TGTGCCAGCACCGGGACAGGCCGTAACTATGGCTACACCTTC. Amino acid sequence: CASTGTGRNYGYTF.

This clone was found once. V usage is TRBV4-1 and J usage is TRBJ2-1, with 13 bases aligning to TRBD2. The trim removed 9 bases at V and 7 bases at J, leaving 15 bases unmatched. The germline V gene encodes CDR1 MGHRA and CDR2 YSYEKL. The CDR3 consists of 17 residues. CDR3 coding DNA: TGCGCCAGGCAAAGGACTAGCGGGAGATTTGTGAATAATGAGCAGTTCTTC. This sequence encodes CARQRTSGRFVNNEQFF.

CDR3 nucleotide sequence: TGTGCCAGCAGCCAAGCGGGAAAGGGTGGGGACTATGGCTACACCTTC. Translation: CASSQAGKGGDYGYTF. This chain joins TRBV3-1 (or the pseudogene TRBV3-2) and TRBJ1-2; D gene ambiguous. The germline CDR1 and CDR2 sequences are LGHDT and YNNKEL (reference sequence). Trimming stripped 1 base from V and 3 bases from J, with 15 bases between. The CDR3 has 16 amino acids.

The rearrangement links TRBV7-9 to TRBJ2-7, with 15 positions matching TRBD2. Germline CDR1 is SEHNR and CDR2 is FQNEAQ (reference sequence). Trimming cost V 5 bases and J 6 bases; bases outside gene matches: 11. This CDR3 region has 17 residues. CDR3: CASSPRARTSGRVEQYF. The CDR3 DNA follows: TGTGCCAGCAGCCCCCGCGCCAGGACTAGCGGGAGGGTCGAGCAGTACTTC.

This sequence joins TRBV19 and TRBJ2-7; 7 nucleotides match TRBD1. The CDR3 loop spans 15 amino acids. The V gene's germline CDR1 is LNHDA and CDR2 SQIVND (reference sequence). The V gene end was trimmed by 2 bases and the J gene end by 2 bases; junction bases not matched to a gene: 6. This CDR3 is CASSISLGQTYEQYF. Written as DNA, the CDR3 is TGTGCCAGTAGTATATCGCTGGGACAGACCTACGAGCAGTACTTC. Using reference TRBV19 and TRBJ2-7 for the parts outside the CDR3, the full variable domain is DGGITQSPKYLFRKEGQNVTLSCEQNLNHDAMYWYRQDPGQGLRLIYYSQIVNDFQKGDIAEGYSVSREKKESFPLTVTSAQKNPTAFYLCASSISLGQTYEQYFGPGTRLTVT.

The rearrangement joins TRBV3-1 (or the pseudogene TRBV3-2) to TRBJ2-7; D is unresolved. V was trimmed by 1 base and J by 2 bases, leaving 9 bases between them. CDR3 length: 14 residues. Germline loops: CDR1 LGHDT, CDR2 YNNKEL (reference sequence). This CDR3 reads CASSQASAAYEQYF. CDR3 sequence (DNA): TGTGCCAGCAGCCAAGCCAGCGCTGCCTACGAGCAGTACTTC.

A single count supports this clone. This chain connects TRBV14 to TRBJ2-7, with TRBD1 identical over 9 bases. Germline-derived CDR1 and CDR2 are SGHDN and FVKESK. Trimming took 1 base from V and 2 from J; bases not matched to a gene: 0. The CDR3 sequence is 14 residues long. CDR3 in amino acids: CASSQGTGAYEQYF. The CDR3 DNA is TGTGCCAGCAGCCAAGGGACAGGGGCCTACGAGCAGTACTTC.

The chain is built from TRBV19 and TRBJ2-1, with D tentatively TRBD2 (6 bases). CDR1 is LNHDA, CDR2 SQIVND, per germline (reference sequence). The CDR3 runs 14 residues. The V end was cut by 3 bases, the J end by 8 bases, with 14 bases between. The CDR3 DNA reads TGTGCCAGTAGTATCGCCCGCGGGGTGGATGAGCAGTTCTTC. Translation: CASSIARGVDEQFF.

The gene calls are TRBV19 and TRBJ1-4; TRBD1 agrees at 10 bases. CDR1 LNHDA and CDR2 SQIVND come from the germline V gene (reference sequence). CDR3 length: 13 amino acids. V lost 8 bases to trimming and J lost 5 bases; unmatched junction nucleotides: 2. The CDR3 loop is CASWTGGNEKLFF. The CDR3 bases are TGTGCCAGTTGGACAGGGGGAAATGAAAAACTGTTTTTT.